This entry concerns a single TCR beta chain. Its matching antigen is unknown. Germline V lookup: CDR1 MGHRA, CDR2 YSYEKL. The junction had 13 bases not matched to a gene; V was cut back by 4 bases and J by 0 bases. This CDR3 comprises 19 residues. Both 60 Vbeta primers and 13 Jbeta primers went into the PCR. The method was immunoSEQ multiplex PCR; TCRdb's version includes in-frame clones alone and lacks a portion of them. The sample holds about 120,000 clones, about three quarters seen once. This sample is part of a study of cytomegalovirus exposure and HLA in healthy donors. Study information: The study placed less than 90% of its approximately 430 genotyped donors in the Caucasian-associated ancestry cluster. Study-wide results and limits: A later analysis by the authors found several of the most significant clusters apparently linked to common viral pathogens. TCR beta sequences numbering 15,000 to 20,000 were associated with HLA alleles at 0.05 false discovery rate in a later analysis.

The V gene is TRBV4-1, the J gene TRBJ2-1, with 9 bases identical to TRBD2. The sequenced sample was PBMCs. The source is a man aged 55-75 years in good health and CMV-seropositive. This chain's CDR3 is CASSLYWVAGVRSYNEQFF. CDR3 coding DNA: TGCGCCAGCAGCCTTTATTGGGTAGCGGGGGTACGCTCCTACAATGAGCAGTTCTTC.